These 27 T cell receptor beta chains share one sample of origin, sequenced in a study of blood T cell repertoires in COVID-19. The method was immunoSEQ multiplex PCR; TCRdb's version includes in-frame clones alone and lacks a portion of them. Of more than 200,000 clones in the sample, 70% to 85% are singletons; the top ten hold roughly 9.8%. Source material: peripheral blood. These TCRs come from a man aged 80 or over with acute or convalescent COVID-19.

The rearrangement uses TRBV19 and TRBJ2-3; D perhaps matches TRBD2 (5 bases). The V gene lost 5 bases and the J gene lost 6 bases, with 18 bases spanning the gap. The CDR3 covers 15 residues. Looked up from germline, CDR1 is LNHDA and CDR2 is SQIVND (reference sequence). Here the CDR3 DNA reads TGTGCCAGTAGTGAAGCGGCCCCGGGTTGGGATACGCAGTATTTT. As protein: CASSEAAPGWDTQYF.

This clone was counted once. The CDR3 reads CASSSHRRMEGDYGYTF. The DNA of the CDR3 is TGTGCCAGTAGTAGCCATCGGCGCATGGAGGGTGACTATGGCTACACCTTC. V gene TRBV19 combines with J gene TRBJ1-2; no firm D call. From germline, CDR1 is LNHDA and CDR2 SQIVND (reference sequence). V lost 4 bases and J 3 bases, leaving 21 bases between the germline ends. This CDR3 spans 17 amino acids.

J is TRBJ2-3 and V is TRBV20-1; 7 nucleotides agree with TRBD2. CDR1 is DFQATT, CDR2 SNEGSKA, per germline (reference sequence). J was trimmed by 5 bases and V by 3 bases; bases with no gene match: 11. The CDR3 covers 15 residues. CDR3 nucleotide sequence: TGCAGTGCTAGTATGGCTAGCGGTCGACAAGATACGCAGTATTTT. Translation gives CSASMASGRQDTQYF.

This clone was counted once. V and J are TRBV24-1 and TRBJ2-4; a weak D match, TRBD1 (5 bases). The CDR3 runs to 16 residues. Trimming stripped 3 bases from V and 1 base from J, with 12 bases between. Germline lookup yields CDR1 KGHDR and CDR2 SFDVKD. This CDR3 is CATSDPLKGAKNIQYF. CDR3 bases: TGTGCCACCAGTGATCCCCTTAAGGGGGCCAAAAACATTCAGTACTTC.

The CDR3 bases are TGTGCCAGCAGTACTCCCCCTTACGAGCAGTACTTC. Translating it yields CASSTPPYEQYF. The rearrangement links TRBV28 to TRBJ2-7; D gene uncertain. V was shortened by 5 bases and J by 4 bases, with 9 bases between the two germline ends. CDR3 length: 12 residues. Germline V gives CDR1 MDHEN, CDR2 SYDVKM.

A few counts support this clone. The CDR3 reads CASRPTPRGNSYEQYF. The CDR3 bases are TGCGCCAGCAGACCTACCCCCCGGGGGAACTCCTACGAGCAGTACTTC. This sequence joins TRBV10-1 and TRBJ2-7; TRBD2 might be the D (6 bases). The CDR3 extends over 16 amino acids. Germline V gene sequence: CDR1 WNHNN, CDR2 SYGVQD (reference sequence). V shed 6 bases and J shed 0 bases, with 18 bases lying between them.

This clone was seen only a few times. The V and J genes are TRBV25-1 and TRBJ1-2; perhaps TRBD1 as D (5 bases). The V gene's germline CDR1 is MGHDK and CDR2 SYGVNS. CDR3 length: 14 amino acids. V lost 4 bases to trimming and J lost 4 bases, with 13 bases between them. The DNA for the CDR3 is TGTGCCAGCAGTGGGGGGAGGCACTTCTATGGCTACACCTTC. Translating it yields CASSGGRHFYGYTF.

The rearrangement links TRBV24-1 to TRBJ2-2; TRBD1 matches at 8 bases. Losses at the gene ends were 4 bases for V and 1 base for J; bases not matched to a gene: 4. Germline CDR1 is KGHDR and CDR2 is SFDVKD. The CDR3 totals 16 residues. In DNA, the CDR3 is TGTGCCACCAGTGAGTCCAGGGGGCAGAACACCGGGGAGCTGTTTTTT. Its translation: CATSESRGQNTGELFF.

The chain is built from TRBV7-3 and TRBJ1-1; TRBD1 might be the D (5 bases). Trimming shortened V by 2 bases and J by 11 bases, and 12 bases separated the two germline ends. Germline V gene sequence: CDR1 SGHTA, CDR2 FQGTGA. The CDR3 runs 12 residues. CDR3 residues: CASSLGAGKAFF. The CDR3 bases are TGTGCCAGCAGCTTAGGGGCGGGGAAGGCTTTCTTT.

The chain combines TRBV18 with TRBJ1-2; D may be TRBD1 (5 bases). The CDR3 sequence is 14 residues long. V gave up 2 bases and J gave up 5 bases, with 12 bases separating them. Germline V lookup: CDR1 KGHSH, CDR2 LQKENI. The CDR3 DNA reads as TGTGCCAGCTCACCAGTGGACAAGCCTTATGGCTACACCTTC. Protein: CASSPVDKPYGYTF.

V gene TRBV10-3 combines with J gene TRBJ2-7, with D perhaps matching TRBD1 (6 bases). CDR1 is ENHRY and CDR2 is SYGVKD in the germline V gene. The CDR3 length is 14 residues. Trimming took 4 bases from V and 7 from J, leaving 17 bases between them. CDR3 loop: CAISGRMGAGEQYF. The CDR3 DNA sequence: TGTGCCATCAGTGGTAGGATGGGGGCCGGAGAGCAGTACTTC.

Comment on this clone: One junction end disagrees with the germline gene, perhaps due to a read error. The chain is built from TRBV5-1 and TRBJ2-4; TRBD2 might be the D (6 bases). Looked up from germline, CDR1 is SGHRS and CDR2 is YFSETQ. The CDR3 extends over 15 amino acids. CDR3 coding DNA: TGCGCCAGCAGTTTGGACGGGAGACAGCAAAACATTCAGTACTTC. It specifies CASSLDGRQQNIQYF.

This clone was seen a single time. J is TRBJ2-3 and V is TRBV12-3 or TRBV12-4; 7 bases fit TRBD1. There are 13 residues in the CDR3. The V segment lost 5 bases and the J segment 4 bases; nucleotides outside the gene matches: 3. CDR3 DNA sequence: TGTGCCAGCAGTCGTACAGGGGCAGATACGCAGTATTTT. It encodes CASSRTGADTQYF.

In this sample, this clone turned up a few times. The rearrangement joins TRBV3-1 (or the pseudogene TRBV3-2) to TRBJ2-2; 8 bases are shared with TRBD2. The CDR3 totals 16 residues. Losses at the gene ends were 4 bases for V and 6 bases for J; bases not matched to a gene: 10. The germline V gene encodes CDR1 LGHDT and CDR2 YNNKEL (reference sequence). CDR3 loop: CASSPSGTRLAGELFF. DNA of the CDR3: TGTGCCAGCAGCCCTTCCGGGACTAGACTGGCCGGGGAGCTGTTTTTT.

This chain joins TRBV5-1 and TRBJ2-3; maybe TRBD1 (5 bases). CDR3 size: 14 residues. Germline V gene lookup returns CDR1 SGHRS and CDR2 YFSETQ. Trimming stripped 4 bases from V and 1 base from J, with 10 bases between. The CDR3 loop reads CASSRQGGTDTQYF. In DNA, the CDR3 is TGCGCCAGCAGCCGGCAAGGGGGCACAGATACGCAGTATTTT.

The CDR3 protein is CASSVDPRSSNSPLHF. DNA of the CDR3: TGTGCCAGCAGCGTAGACCCGAGGAGTTCAAATTCACCCCTCCACTTT. This rearrangement joins TRBV9 to TRBJ1-6; D is unresolved. CDR1 and CDR2 (germline): SGDLS, YYNGEE. CDR3 size: 16 residues. With 0 bases removed from V and 7 bases from J, the gap between germline ends came to 14 bases. Based on the CDR3 plus reference TRBV9 and TRBJ1-6, the full variable domain is DSGVTQTPKHLITATGQRVTLRCSPRSGDLSVYWYQQSLDQGLQFLIQYYNGEERAKGNILERFSAQQFPDLHSELNLSSLELGDSALYFCASSVDPRSSNSPLHFGNGTRLTVT.

This chain connects TRBV4-2 to TRBJ1-1; tentative D call: TRBD1 (6 bases). The CDR3 spans 14 residues. Germline CDR1 and CDR2: LGHNA and YNFKEQ. Trimming left V 0 bases short and J 4 bases short, with 9 bases between. CDR3 DNA: TGTGCCAGCAGCCAAGAGACCAGGGGCACTGAAGCTTTCTTT. Translated: CASSQETRGTEAFF.

This sequence joins TRBV25-1 and TRBJ1-3; D is perhaps TRBD1 (6 bases). From germline, CDR1 is MGHDK and CDR2 SYGVNS. The germline V and J ends were trimmed by 3 bases and 0 bases, with 12 bases remaining between them. The CDR3 is 16 amino acids. This chain's CDR3 is CASSDRGAFSGNTIYF. The CDR3 DNA follows: TGTGCCAGCAGTGACAGGGGTGCCTTCTCTGGAAACACCATATATTTT.

The chain employs TRBV6-6 and TRBJ1-5; the match to TRBD1 covers 8 bases. After removal of 5 bases from V and 4 bases from J, the junction contained 16 bases not matched to a gene. The germline gives CDR1 MNHNY, CDR2 SVGAGI (reference sequence). This CDR3 has 18 residues. The CDR3 loop is CASSRRTPRTGLNQPQHF. The DNA of the CDR3 is TGTGCCAGCAGTCGAAGGACCCCCAGGACAGGGTTGAATCAGCCCCAGCATTTT.

The chain employs TRBV24-1 and TRBJ2-7, with 10 nucleotides matching TRBD1. Germline CDR1 KGHDR, CDR2 SFDVKD. CDR3 length: 15 residues. V trimming: 5 bases; J trimming: 3 bases; junction bases outside the gene matches: 6. The CDR3 here is CATSALGDRGYEQYF. The CDR3 DNA is TGTGCCACCAGTGCCCTGGGGGACAGGGGCTACGAGCAGTACTTC.

The V and J genes are TRBV27 and TRBJ2-5; TRBD1 matches 7 bases. Germline CDR1 and CDR2: MNHEY and SMNVEV (reference sequence). J was trimmed by 4 bases and V by 3 bases; bases with no gene match: 5. The CDR3 has 14 residues. CDR3 nucleotide sequence: TGTGCCAGCAGTTTCGACAGGGTGGCAGAGACCCAGTACTTC. Protein product: CASSFDRVAETQYF.

J is TRBJ2-1 and V is TRBV18; 10 nucleotides align to TRBD1. Germline CDR1 reads KGHSH; CDR2 reads LQKENI. The CDR3 runs to 16 residues. Trimming removed 3 bases from V and 7 bases from J; junction bases left unmatched: 9. CDR3 residues: CASSPPGQGTGNEQFF. CDR3 in DNA: TGTGCCAGCTCACCCCCGGGACAGGGGACTGGGAATGAGCAGTTCTTC.

The rearrangement uses TRBV10-1 and TRBJ1-5; 9 nucleotides line up with TRBD1. The germline gives CDR1 WNHNN, CDR2 SYGVQD (reference sequence). There are 14 residues in the CDR3. V was pared by 9 bases and J by 5 bases, with 8 bases of the junction left unmatched. The CDR3 DNA sequence: TGCGCCAGGGGACAGGGTAAATGGGATCAGCCCCAGCATTTT. Protein sequence: CARGQGKWDQPQHF.

The chain is built from TRBV2 and TRBJ2-7; possibly TRBD2 for D (6 bases). V was trimmed by 1 base and J by 7 bases, leaving 17 bases between them. Germline CDR1 SNHLY, CDR2 FYNNEI. This CDR3 spans 15 amino acids. CDR3 in DNA: TGTGCCAGCAGTGAAGACGCAAGGAGGGGTGGGGAGCAGTACTTC. Amino acids: CASSEDARRGGEQYF. Together with reference TRBV2 and TRBJ2-7, the CDR3 gives the full variable domain: EPEVTQTPSHQVTQMGQEVILRCVPISNHLYFYWYRQILGQKVEFLVSFYNNEISEKSEIFDDQFSVERPDGSNFTLKIRSTKLEDSAMYFCASSEDARRGGEQYFGPGTRLTVT.

This chain uses TRBV12-3 or TRBV12-4 with TRBJ2-5; TRBD1 agrees at 7 bases. Trimming took 6 bases from V and 2 from J; bases not matched to a gene: 3. The CDR3 extends over 13 amino acids. Here the CDR3 reads CASSPGQQETQYF. The CDR3 nucleotides read TGTGCCAGCAGCCCGGGACAGCAAGAGACCCAGTACTTC.

This chain uses TRBV12-5 with TRBJ2-7, with 8 nucleotides matching TRBD1. The CDR3 has 14 amino acids. CDR1 and CDR2 (germline): LGHNT, FRNRAP. V lost 2 bases, J lost 4 bases, and 4 bases stayed unmatched. CDR3 amino acids: CASGLIQGAYEQYF. The CDR3 DNA sequence: TGTGCTAGTGGTTTGATCCAGGGGGCTTACGAGCAGTACTTC.

The chain links TRBV5-1 to TRBJ2-7, with TRBD2 as a possible D gene (7 bases). CDR1 is SGHRS and CDR2 is YFSETQ in the germline V gene. The V end lost 0 bases, the J end lost 6 bases, and 16 bases lay between the germline ends. This CDR3 spans 15 amino acids. In DNA, the CDR3 is TGCGCCAGCAGCTTGGAGTCCAGGGGAGGGGGCGAGCAGTACTTC. Amino acids: CASSLESRGGGEQYF.